This T cell receptor (beta chain) was profiled in a study of blood T cell repertoires in COVID-19. Overall study context: Some COVID-19 samples were acute and others convalescent; all came from the United States, Italy and Spain. Sources were T cells, B-cell-depleted T cells, or PBMCs; the material itself was cDNA or gDNA.

This clone was detected once. CDR3 length equals 17 residues. The germline V gene has CDR1 LGHDT and CDR2 YNNKEL (reference sequence). Trimming removed 1 base from V and 2 bases from J; junction bases left unmatched: 3. Per the authors' pipeline: How many nucleated cells were present was estimated from reference gene primer amplification. Repertoires were generated with immunoSEQ multiplex PCR, while TCRdb's copy carries only in-frame clones and drops some. That table supplies the V and J calls and clone size; D and trimming were determined from the DNA. In the table there are 100,000 or so clones, 87% of which are singletons.

The TCR was taken from a man under 40 in a cohort sampled during active COVID-19. Sequenced sample: peripheral blood. The V and J genes are TRBV3-1 (or the pseudogene TRBV3-2) and TRBJ2-3, with 13 nucleotides matching TRBD2. The CDR3 is CASSQGLAGGPTDTQYF. The CDR3 region has the DNA TGTGCCAGCAGCCAAGGACTAGCGGGGGGACCCACAGATACGCAGTATTTT.